This entry lists 24 T cell receptor beta chains sequenced from one sample in a study of cytomegalovirus exposure and HLA in healthy donors. Sequenced by immunoSEQ multiplex PCR; TCRdb stores in-frame clones only, minus some. Of around 230,000 clones in the sample, approximately 83% are singletons; the top ten hold 1% to 1.5%. What was sequenced was PBMCs. The receptors originated from a woman aged 25 to 39 in good health and CMV-seropositive.

The gene calls are TRBV19 and TRBJ1-2, with TRBD1 matching over 10 bases. Trimming removed 6 bases from V and 0 bases from J; junction bases left unmatched: 4. Germline V gives CDR1 LNHDA, CDR2 SQIVND (reference sequence). CDR3 size: 15 residues. Here the CDR3 DNA reads TGTGCCAGTAGAACCGGGACAGGGGCTAACTATGGCTACACCTTC. Protein: CASRTGTGANYGYTF.

The chain couples TRBV7-2 to TRBJ1-5, with D perhaps matching TRBD1 (6 bases). With 5 bases removed from V and 5 bases from J, the gap between germline ends came to 16 bases. CDR3 size: 15 residues. Germline CDR1 and CDR2: SGHTA and FQGNSA. CDR3 region: CASSLTGKNDQPQHF. For the CDR3, the DNA is TGTGCCAGCAGCCTAACAGGGAAGAACGATCAGCCCCAGCATTTT.

The sample holds one count of this clone. The gene calls are TRBV4-1 and TRBJ1-2, with TRBD1 as a possible D gene (5 bases). This CDR3 has 12 residues. Trimming removed 1 base at V and 5 bases at J, with 5 bases between. Germline CDR1 and CDR2: MGHRA and YSYEKL. The CDR3 protein is CASSQAGYGYTF. Here the CDR3 DNA reads TGCGCCAGCAGCCAAGCAGGGTATGGCTACACCTTC.

V gene TRBV28 combines with J gene TRBJ2-7; tentative D call: TRBD1 (6 bases). From germline, CDR1 is MDHEN and CDR2 SYDVKM. This CDR3 region has 14 residues. V was trimmed by 2 bases and J by 3 bases, leaving 11 bases between them. The CDR3 is CASSLRTAYYEQYF. The CDR3 DNA sequence: TGTGCCAGCAGTTTAAGGACAGCCTACTACGAGCAGTACTTC.

The J gene is TRBJ2-3, the V gene TRBV7-8, with TRBD2 matching 8 bases. V shed 1 base, J shed 6 bases, and the junction held 9 bases outside the gene matches. CDR1 is SGHVS and CDR2 is FQNEAQ in the germline V gene. This CDR3 has 16 residues. CDR3 sequence (DNA): TGTGCCAGCAGCTTAGTGGAGGGACTAGGGGGGGATACGCAGTATTTT. Translated: CASSLVEGLGGDTQYF.

The chain employs TRBV13 and TRBJ2-6; perhaps TRBD1 as D (5 bases). Trimming pared 3 bases from V and 0 bases from J, leaving 15 bases between. CDR3 size: 18 residues. Germline assignment: CDR1 PRHDT and CDR2 FYEKMQ (reference sequence). CDR3 sequence reads: CASSFDSVVSSGANVLTF. CDR3 DNA sequence: TGTGCCAGCAGCTTTGACAGTGTAGTTAGCTCTGGGGCCAACGTCCTGACTTTC. The full variable domain, with the rest looked up from reference TRBV13 and TRBJ2-6, is AAGVIQSPRHLIKEKRETATLKCYPIPRHDTVYWYQQGPGQDPQFLISFYEKMQSDKGSIPDRFSAQQFSDYHSELNMSSLELGDSALYFCASSFDSVVSSGANVLTFGAGSRLTVL.

The chain recombines TRBV9 with TRBJ2-2; D not certain. Trimming pared 5 bases from V and 0 bases from J, leaving 11 bases between. CDR1 SGDLS and CDR2 YYNGEE come from the germline V gene. The CDR3 runs to 15 residues. The CDR3 sequence: CASRVRFANTGELFF. CDR3 sequence (DNA): TGTGCCAGCAGGGTGCGGTTCGCGAACACCGGGGAGCTGTTTTTT.

The chain recombines TRBV28 with TRBJ1-1; possible D gene TRBD1, 5 bases. The CDR3 runs 13 residues. V lost 1 base to trimming and J lost 7 bases, with 10 bases between them. Germline V gives CDR1 MDHEN, CDR2 SYDVKM. The CDR3 here is CASSLFAGGEAFF. In DNA, the CDR3 is TGTGCCAGCAGTTTATTCGCCGGGGGTGAAGCTTTCTTT.

This sequence joins TRBV25-1 and TRBJ1-4; 8 positions match TRBD1. V lost 0 bases to trimming and J lost 8 bases; unmatched junction nucleotides: 8. Per germline, CDR1 MGHDK and CDR2 SYGVNS. The CDR3 has 16 residues. The CDR3 sequence: CASSEYRTGGREKLFF. Written as DNA, the CDR3 is TGTGCCAGCAGTGAATATAGAACAGGGGGAAGAGAAAAACTGTTTTTT. The full variable domain, completed using reference TRBV25-1 and TRBJ1-4, is EADIYQTPRYLVIGTGKKITLECSQTMGHDKMYWYQQDPGMELHLIHYSYGVNSTEKGDLSSESTVSRIRTEHFPLTLESARPSHTSQYLCASSEYRTGGREKLFFGSGTQLSVL.

V and J are TRBV27 and TRBJ2-1; 12 bases fit TRBD2. Unmatched junction bases numbered 18, after V lost 11 bases and J lost 7 bases. CDR1 and CDR2 (germline): MNHEY, SMNVEV (reference sequence). CDR3 size: 17 residues. This chain's CDR3 is CACHPYSSGRATNEQFF. The DNA of the CDR3 is TGTGCCTGTCACCCCTATTCTAGCGGGAGGGCCACTAATGAGCAGTTCTTC.

Only one count was recorded for this clone. CDR3 nucleotides: TGTGCCAGCAGTTACCCCGGGACTCCGGTCAGCTACACCTTC. Translation gives CASSYPGTPVSYTF. The chain employs TRBV6-5 and TRBJ1-2; possible D gene TRBD1, 5 bases. Trimming took 2 bases from V and 9 from J, leaving 16 bases between them. This CDR3 has 14 amino acids. Per germline, CDR1 MNHEY and CDR2 SVGAGI.

CDR3 DNA sequence: TGTGCCAGCAGCTTGGGACTAGCGGGAGTGGATACGCAGTATTTT. It is translated as CASSLGLAGVDTQYF. The chain has TRBV13 and TRBJ2-3, with 14 nucleotides matching TRBD2. The CDR3 is 15 residues long. Germline V gene data show CDR1 as PRHDT and CDR2 as FYEKMQ (reference sequence). J was trimmed by 6 bases and V by 3 bases; bases with no gene match: 2.

The chain recombines TRBV11-2 with TRBJ2-3, with 7 bases lining up with TRBD2. CDR1 and CDR2 from the germline V gene are SGHAT and FQNNGV. The CDR3 has 13 residues. The J segment lost 2 bases and the V segment lost 9 bases, leaving 5 bases of the junction unmatched. This chain's CDR3 is CASQGGNTDTQYF. The CDR3 region has the DNA TGTGCCAGTCAGGGAGGGAACACAGATACGCAGTATTTT.

V gene TRBV10-3 combines with J gene TRBJ2-3; D unresolved. V was shortened by 11 bases and J by 4 bases, with 13 bases between the two germline ends. Germline lookup yields CDR1 ENHRY and CDR2 SYGVKD. This CDR3 region has 12 residues. CDR3 coding DNA: TGTGCCTCCTCCATCGGAGCAGATACGCAGTATTTT. Translated: CASSIGADTQYF.

This clone was recorded only once. The chain recombines TRBV15 with TRBJ1-4, with 10 bases aligning to TRBD1. This CDR3 contains 17 residues. CDR1 and CDR2 (germline): LNHNV, YYDKDF (reference sequence). Trimming took 0 bases from V and 8 from J; bases not matched to a gene: 9. In DNA, the CDR3 is TGTGCCACCAGCAGAGATTACGGACAGGGGGGGAAGGAAAAACTGTTTTTT. The encoded protein is CATSRDYGQGGKEKLFF.

The chain carries TRBV30 and TRBJ2-7; D ambiguous. Deletions cut 1 base from V and 5 bases from J, with 18 bases between. Germline V lookup: CDR1 GTSNPN, CDR2 SVGIG (reference sequence). This CDR3 comprises 15 residues. The CDR3 DNA is TGTGCCTGGAGTGCACGAGGCACCTCTCCCAACGAGCAGTACTTC. Translating it yields CAWSARGTSPNEQYF.

The rearrangement joins TRBV6-1 to TRBJ2-1; TRBD2 aligns across 11 bases. The V gene end was trimmed by 5 bases and the J gene end by 9 bases; junction bases not matched to a gene: 9. The CDR3 has 15 residues. CDR1 is MNHNS and CDR2 is SASEGT in the germline V gene. CDR3 in amino acids: CASSLLAGDFPEQFF. In nucleotides, the CDR3 is TGTGCCAGCAGTTTACTAGCGGGAGATTTTCCTGAGCAGTTCTTC.

This rearrangement joins TRBV13 to TRBJ1-1, with D perhaps matching TRBD1 (6 bases). With 6 bases removed from V and 0 bases from J, the gap between germline ends came to 23 bases. The germline V gene encodes CDR1 PRHDT and CDR2 FYEKMQ (reference sequence). The CDR3 has 18 residues. CDR3 in amino acids: CASSPRVFPRQVNTEAFF. CDR3 sequence (DNA): TGTGCCAGCAGTCCTCGGGTATTTCCGCGACAGGTGAACACTGAAGCTTTCTTT.

The CDR3 sequence: CASSYSNGQPQHF. The CDR3 DNA follows: TGTGCCAGCAGTTACTCGAACGGTCAGCCCCAGCATTTT. This rearrangement joins TRBV6-6 to TRBJ1-5; unclear D gene. V lost 0 bases, J lost 6 bases, and 6 bases lay in between. This CDR3 contains 13 residues. Germline V CDR1 and CDR2: MNHNY, SVGAGI (reference sequence).

The rearrangement links TRBV10-3 to TRBJ2-7, with a possible D match to TRBD1 (6 bases). This CDR3 is 14 amino acids long. Trimming removed 8 bases from V and 1 base from J, with 15 bases in between. Per the germline V gene, CDR1 is ENHRY and CDR2 is SYGVKD. The CDR3 bases are TGTGCCATCTCAGGGGTCCCCGATTCCTACGAGCAGTACTTC. As protein: CAISGVPDSYEQYF.

Comment on this clone: Different DNA sequences within this sample yield the same CDR3. V usage is TRBV18 and J usage is TRBJ2-1; D gene unclear. The CDR3 is made up of 15 amino acids. Trimming took off 2 bases at V and 0 bases at J, with 8 bases between the two ends. Germline loops: CDR1 KGHSH, CDR2 LQKENI. The CDR3 reads CASSPDRSSYNEQFF. DNA for the CDR3: TGTGCCAGCTCACCAGACCGGAGCTCCTACAATGAGCAGTTCTTC.

CDR3 loop: CASRDSPSSYNEQFF. Written as DNA, the CDR3 is TGTGCCAGCCGGGACTCGCCGAGCTCCTACAATGAGCAGTTCTTC. The chain uses TRBV11-2 and TRBJ2-1; a weak D match, TRBD2 (6 bases). Trimming shortened V by 8 bases and J by 0 bases, and 14 bases separated the two germline ends. Germline lookup yields CDR1 SGHAT and CDR2 FQNNGV. The CDR3 is made up of 15 amino acids.

This chain links TRBV18 with TRBJ1-1; 8 nucleotides line up with TRBD1. The CDR3 consists of 13 residues. Trimming took 11 bases from V and 3 from J; bases not matched to a gene: 8. The V gene's germline CDR1 is KGHSH and CDR2 LQKENI. The CDR3 spells CAGKTGEDTEAFF. CDR3 nucleotide sequence: TGTGCCGGAAAGACAGGGGAGGACACTGAAGCTTTCTTT.

The CDR3, as DNA: TGTGCCATCAGTGAGGAGGAAGGCAGGGCCCTCTACAATGAGCAGTTCTTC. This encodes CAISEEEGRALYNEQFF. The chain links TRBV10-3 to TRBJ2-1; TRBD1 is a possible D gene (5 bases). The CDR3 has 17 amino acids. Trimming removed 2 bases at V and 3 bases at J, with 17 bases between. The germline CDR1 and CDR2 sequences are ENHRY and SYGVKD.